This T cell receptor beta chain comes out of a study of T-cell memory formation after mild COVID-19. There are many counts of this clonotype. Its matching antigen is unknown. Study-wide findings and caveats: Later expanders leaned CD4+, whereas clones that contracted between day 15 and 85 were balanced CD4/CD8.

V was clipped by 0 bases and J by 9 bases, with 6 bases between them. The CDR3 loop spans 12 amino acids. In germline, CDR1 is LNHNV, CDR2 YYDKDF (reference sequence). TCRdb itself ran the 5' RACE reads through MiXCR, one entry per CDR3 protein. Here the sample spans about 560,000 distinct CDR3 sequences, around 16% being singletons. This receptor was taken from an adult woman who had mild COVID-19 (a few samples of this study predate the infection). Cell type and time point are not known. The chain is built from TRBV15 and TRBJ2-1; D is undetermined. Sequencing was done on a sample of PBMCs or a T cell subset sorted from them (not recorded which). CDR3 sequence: CATSRELREQFF. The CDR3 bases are TGTGCCACCAGCAGAGAGCTTCGTGAGCAGTTCTTC.